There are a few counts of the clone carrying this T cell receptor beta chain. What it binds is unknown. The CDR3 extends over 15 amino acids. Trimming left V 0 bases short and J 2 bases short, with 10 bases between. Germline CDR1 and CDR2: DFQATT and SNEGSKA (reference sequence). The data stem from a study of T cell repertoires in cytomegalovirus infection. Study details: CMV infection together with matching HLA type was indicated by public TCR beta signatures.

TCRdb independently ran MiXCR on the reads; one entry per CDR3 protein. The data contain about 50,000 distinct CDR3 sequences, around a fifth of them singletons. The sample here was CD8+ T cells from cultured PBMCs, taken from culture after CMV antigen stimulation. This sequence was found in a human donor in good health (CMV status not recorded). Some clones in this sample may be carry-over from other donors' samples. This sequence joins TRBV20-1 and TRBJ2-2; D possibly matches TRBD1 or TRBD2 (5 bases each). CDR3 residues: CSARDDRDNTGELFF. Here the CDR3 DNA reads TGCAGTGCTAGAGATGACCGGGACAACACCGGGGAGCTGTTTTTT.